A single sample is the source of the 21 T cell receptor beta chains below, sequenced in a study of blood T cell repertoires in COVID-19. The method was immunoSEQ multiplex PCR; TCRdb's version includes in-frame clones alone and lacks a portion of them. The sample holds about 260,000 clones, approximately 90% seen once. Sequenced: PBMCs or T cells enriched from blood (not recorded which). These receptors originate from a man aged 40-55 years who had been exposed to COVID-19.

V and J are TRBV30 and TRBJ2-7, with D perhaps matching TRBD1 (6 bases). Germline CDR1 is GTSNPN and CDR2 is SVGIG (reference sequence). This CDR3 spans 15 amino acids. V lost 6 bases to trimming and J lost 3 bases, with 21 bases between them. CDR3 sequence: CACLRLGTRYYEQYF. The CDR3 coding sequence is TGTGCCTGCCTGAGGCTCGGGACACGATACTACGAGCAGTACTTC. The full variable domain, in which reference TRBV30 and TRBJ2-7 provide the parts outside the CDR3, is SQTIHQWPATLVQPVGSPLSLECTVEGTSNPNLYWYRQAAGRGLQLLFYSVGIGQISSEVPQNLSASRPQDRQFILSSKKLLLSDSGFYLCACLRLGTRYYEQYFGPGTRLTVT.

The chain combines TRBV6-2 or TRBV6-3 with TRBJ2-5, with 10 bases aligning to TRBD2. CDR1 MNHEY and CDR2 SVGEGT come from the germline V gene. CDR3 size: 16 residues. The V segment lost 4 bases and the J segment 4 bases; nucleotides outside the gene matches: 9. The CDR3 is CASSSLSGREGETQYF. The DNA for the CDR3 is TGTGCCAGCAGTTCCCTAAGCGGGAGGGAAGGAGAGACCCAGTACTTC.

CDR3 coding DNA: TGTGCCATCAGTGAGTTGGCCGGAGATAATTCACCCCTCCACTTT. Amino acids: CAISELAGDNSPLHF. The rearrangement uses TRBV10-3 and TRBJ1-6; D gene ambiguous. Trimming pared 1 base from V and 5 bases from J, leaving 9 bases between. Looked up from germline, CDR1 is ENHRY and CDR2 is SYGVKD. CDR3 size: 15 residues.

V gene TRBV30 combines with J gene TRBJ1-2, with unresolved D. V lost 5 bases and J 3 bases, leaving 13 bases between the germline ends. Germline-derived CDR1 and CDR2 are GTSNPN and SVGIG (reference sequence). The CDR3 runs 13 residues. The CDR3 reads CAWVEATHYGYTF. CDR3 bases: TGTGCCTGGGTTGAAGCTACTCACTATGGCTACACCTTC.

The rearrangement uses TRBV9 and TRBJ1-1; possibly TRBD1 for D (5 bases). Between the trimmed V and J ends, which lost 3 bases and 1 base, there was a span of 10 bases. The germline CDR1 and CDR2 sequences are SGDLS and YYNGEE. CDR3 length: 14 amino acids. In nucleotides, the CDR3 is TGTGCCAGCAGCGCTTTCGACAGGAACACTGAAGCTTTCTTT. It encodes CASSAFDRNTEAFF.

This sequence joins TRBV11-2 and TRBJ2-5, with D possibly matching TRBD2 (5 bases). The length of the CDR3 is 14 residues. The V end lost 7 bases, the J end lost 5 bases, and 17 bases lay between the germline ends. Germline CDR1 SGHAT, CDR2 FQNNGV. CDR3 in DNA: TGTGCCAGCAACCGTCTTTCGGGAAGGGAGACCCAGTACTTC. Translated, it gives CASNRLSGRETQYF.

This chain joins TRBV5-1 and TRBJ1-1; D gene uncertain. Trimming shortened V by 1 base and J by 0 bases, and 7 bases separated the two germline ends. Germline CDR1 reads SGHRS; CDR2 reads YFSETQ. The CDR3 totals 14 residues. The CDR3 DNA reads as TGCGCCAGCAGCTTGACCCAGGTGAACACTGAAGCTTTCTTT. Encoded protein: CASSLTQVNTEAFF.

The rearrangement links TRBV12-3 or TRBV12-4 to TRBJ2-1, with D possibly being TRBD1 (5 bases). This CDR3 contains 11 residues. Trimming stripped 7 bases from V and 10 bases from J, with 11 bases between. The CDR3, as DNA: TGTGCCAGCACCAGGGCCTCCGAGCAGTTCTTC. This codes for CASTRASEQFF.

V is TRBV5-6 and J is TRBJ2-5, with D possibly matching TRBD1 (5 bases). Germline CDR1 reads SGHDT; CDR2 reads YYEEEE. This CDR3 is built from 16 residues. Trimming stripped 0 bases from V and 2 bases from J, with 14 bases between. Here the CDR3 DNA reads TGTGCCAGCAGCTTGGGATTCAGGCAGGGACAAGAGACCCAGTACTTC. It specifies CASSLGFRQGQETQYF.

This clone was detected once. This chain connects TRBV9 to TRBJ1-2; D is possibly TRBD1 (5 bases). Trimming stripped 2 bases from V and 2 bases from J, with 16 bases between. This CDR3 is 16 amino acids long. Germline CDR1 reads SGDLS; CDR2 reads YYNGEE. In DNA, the CDR3 is TGTGCCAGCAGCGTTCCCAGGGACGCGGGGAACTATGGCTACACCTTC. Residues: CASSVPRDAGNYGYTF.

This clone was recorded only once. J is TRBJ1-1 and V is TRBV6-2 or TRBV6-3, with a tentative D call TRBD1 (5 bases). The germline V and J ends were trimmed by 5 bases and 4 bases, with 20 bases remaining between them. The CDR3 runs to 16 residues. Germline V lookup: CDR1 MNHEY, CDR2 SVGEGT. The CDR3 sequence is CASSPSGPMVGTEAFF. The CDR3 nucleotides read TGTGCCAGCAGTCCCTCAGGGCCCATGGTGGGCACTGAAGCTTTCTTT.

Here the CDR3 DNA reads TGCGCCAGCAGCCCCTCGACTAGCGGGAGTATGCATGAGCAGTTCTTC. As protein: CASSPSTSGSMHEQFF. The chain recombines TRBV5-1 with TRBJ2-1, with 12 bases aligning to TRBD2. The V gene end was trimmed by 4 bases and the J gene end by 8 bases; junction bases not matched to a gene: 10. The germline V gene has CDR1 SGHRS and CDR2 YFSETQ. This CDR3 spans 16 amino acids.

This chain links TRBV5-1 with TRBJ2-3; the D gene is possibly TRBD1 (6 bases). V gave up 5 bases and J gave up 2 bases, with 12 bases separating them. Germline V CDR1 and CDR2: SGHRS, YFSETQ. The CDR3 has 14 residues. CDR3 in DNA: TGCGCCAGCAGTCCAGGACAGATCACAGATACGCAGTATTTT. Translation: CASSPGQITDTQYF.

The V gene is TRBV6-5, the J gene TRBJ2-3; TRBD1 matches 9 bases. The CDR3 loop spans 14 amino acids. Germline V CDR1 and CDR2: MNHEY, SVGAGI. V dropped 8 bases and J dropped 0; count of bases not matched to a gene: 3. CDR3 sequence (DNA): TGTGCCAGCCGACAGGGGGGTAGCACAGATACGCAGTATTTT. It encodes CASRQGGSTDTQYF.

This rearrangement joins TRBV9 to TRBJ2-7; no firm D call. V was shortened by 4 bases and J by 3 bases, with 20 bases between the two germline ends. The CDR3 has 16 residues. Germline loops: CDR1 SGDLS, CDR2 YYNGEE. The CDR3 here is CASSPSAGSHYYEQYF. In DNA, the CDR3 is TGTGCCAGCAGCCCCAGCGCCGGGTCGCACTACTACGAGCAGTACTTC.

The genes are TRBV3-1 (or the pseudogene TRBV3-2) and TRBJ2-3, with D tentatively TRBD2 (6 bases). V lost 4 bases to trimming and J lost 1 base, with 9 bases between them. This CDR3 contains 14 residues. CDR1 and CDR2 from the germline V gene are LGHDT and YNNKEL (reference sequence). DNA for the CDR3: TGTGCCAGCAGCCTGTCTAGCGGCACAGATACGCAGTATTTT. This codes for CASSLSSGTDTQYF.

The chain recombines TRBV11-3 with TRBJ2-1; 9 positions match TRBD1. With 5 bases clipped from V and 4 bases from J, the junction kept 6 bases outside the gene matches. CDR3 length equals 15 residues. The germline CDR1 and CDR2 sequences are SGHNT and YENEEA. The CDR3 spells CASSLTGGPYNEQFF. As DNA, the CDR3 is TGTGCCAGCAGCCTTACAGGGGGCCCTTACAATGAGCAGTTCTTC.

This chain joins TRBV28 and TRBJ2-7; D is uncertain. Germline values: CDR1 MDHEN, CDR2 SYDVKM. The CDR3 contains 11 residues. Between the trimmed V and J ends, which lost 6 bases and 4 bases, there was a span of 7 bases. The CDR3 protein is CASSLKYEQYF. CDR3 nucleotide sequence: TGTGCCAGCAGCCTAAAATACGAGCAGTACTTC.

V and J are TRBV6-5 and TRBJ1-1; unclear D gene. V was shortened by 6 bases and J by 0 bases, with 11 bases between the two germline ends. The CDR3 totals 14 residues. The germline CDR1 and CDR2 sequences are MNHEY and SVGAGI. CDR3 DNA: TGTGCCAGCAGACGAGGAAGCATGAACACTGAAGCTTTCTTT. Translated, it gives CASRRGSMNTEAFF.

J is TRBJ2-5 and V is TRBV5-1; 7 bases map to TRBD1. Germline-derived CDR1 and CDR2 are SGHRS and YFSETQ. The CDR3 length is 15 residues. V lost 7 bases and J lost 4; bases outside the gene matches: 13. Here the CDR3 reads CASSQGGSPGETQYF. The CDR3 DNA follows: TGCGCCAGCTCACAAGGGGGCTCTCCTGGAGAGACCCAGTACTTC.

This clone is a singleton in its sample. This chain connects TRBV24-1 to TRBJ2-1, with D possibly matching TRBD2 (6 bases). CDR1 and CDR2 (germline): KGHDR, SFDVKD. V shed 2 bases and J shed 7 bases, with 14 bases lying between them. The CDR3 has 15 amino acids. DNA for the CDR3: TGTGCCACCAGTGATTCCCGGACTAAGCCGAATGAGCAGTTCTTC. Its translation: CATSDSRTKPNEQFF.